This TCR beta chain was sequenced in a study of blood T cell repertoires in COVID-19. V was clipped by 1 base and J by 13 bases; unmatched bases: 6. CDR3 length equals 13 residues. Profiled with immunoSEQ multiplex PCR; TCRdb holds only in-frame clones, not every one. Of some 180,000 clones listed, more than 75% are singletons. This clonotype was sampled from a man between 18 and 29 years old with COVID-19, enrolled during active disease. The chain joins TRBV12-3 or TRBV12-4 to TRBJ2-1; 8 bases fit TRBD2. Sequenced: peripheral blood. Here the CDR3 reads CASSLEGLGGQFF. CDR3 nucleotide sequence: TGTGCCAGCAGTTTAGAGGGACTAGGGGGACAGTTCTTC.